One sample yielded the 17 T cell receptor beta chains listed below, sequenced in a study of neoadjuvant nivolumab and ipilimumab in lung cancer. Profiled with immunoSEQ multiplex PCR; TCRdb holds only in-frame clones, not every one. The sample shows tens of thousands of clones, less than 85% of them seen only once. The specimen comprised peripheral blood, sampled before neoadjuvant nivolumab, alone or with ipilimumab. The receptors were gathered from an adult with non-small cell lung cancer.

The rearrangement uses TRBV5-6 and TRBJ2-3; D not resolved. The germline CDR1 and CDR2 sequences are SGHDT and YYEEEE. Deletions cut 0 bases from V and 0 bases from J, with 11 bases between. The CDR3 loop spans 16 amino acids. CDR3 bases: TGTGCCAGCAGCTTGGTAACTACCTCTAGCACAGATACGCAGTATTTT. This gives the protein CASSLVTTSSTDTQYF.

The V call is TRBV7-2, the J call TRBJ1-2, with D tentatively TRBD1 (6 bases). Trimming removed 5 bases from V and 4 bases from J, with 11 bases in between. CDR3 length: 13 amino acids. Looked up from germline, CDR1 is SGHTA and CDR2 is FQGNSA. The CDR3 region has the DNA TGTGCCAGCAGCACTGGACAGTCCTATGGCTACACCTTC. This encodes CASSTGQSYGYTF.

The chain links TRBV5-1 to TRBJ2-2; 10 nucleotides align to TRBD1. Unmatched junction bases numbered 7, after V lost 0 bases and J lost 5 bases. Germline-derived CDR1 and CDR2 are SGHRS and YFSETQ. The CDR3 runs to 17 residues. The CDR3: CASSLGPGQGKTGELFF. The DNA of the CDR3 is TGCGCCAGCAGCTTGGGGCCGGGACAGGGGAAAACCGGGGAGCTGTTTTTT.

Concerning this clone itself: At one end the junction does not follow the germline gene, possibly because of a read error. The genes are TRBV7-7 and TRBJ2-5; a possible D gene is TRBD2 (7 bases). The germline CDR1 and CDR2 sequences are SSHAT and FNYEAQ (reference sequence). The CDR3 totals 16 residues. CDR3 sequence (DNA): TGTGCTAGCAGCTTAGGTCGGGGGGCGCCCCGCGGGACCCAGTACTTC. As protein: CASSLGRGAPRGTQYF.

Only a few counts were recorded for this clone. The chain uses TRBV9 and TRBJ2-3, with 8 bases that match TRBD2. Germline V gives CDR1 SGDLS, CDR2 YYNGEE. This CDR3 comprises 15 residues. V trimming: 4 bases; J trimming: 2 bases; junction bases outside the gene matches: 6. The CDR3 region has the DNA TGTGCCAGCAGCCCGGGGGGGTCCGCCACAGATACGCAGTATTTT. The encoded protein is CASSPGGSATDTQYF. Filled out from reference TRBV9 and TRBJ2-3, the complete variable domain reads DSGVTQTPKHLITATGQRVTLRCSPRSGDLSVYWYQQSLDQGLQFLIQYYNGEERAKGNILERFSAQQFPDLHSELNLSSLELGDSALYFCASSPGGSATDTQYFGPGTRLTVL.

V and J are TRBV5-1 and TRBJ1-1; D gene unclear. Germline V gene sequence: CDR1 SGHRS, CDR2 YFSETQ. The CDR3 runs 15 residues. V lost 4 bases and J lost 1, with 14 bases in between. The chain's CDR3 is CASSPTQEENTEAFF. Here the CDR3 DNA reads TGCGCCAGCAGCCCGACCCAAGAGGAGAACACTGAAGCTTTCTTT. The variable domain in full, completed from reference TRBV5-1 and TRBJ1-1, reads KAGVTQTPRYLIKTRGQQVTLSCSPISGHRSVSWYQQTPGQGLQFLFEYFSETQRNKGNFPGRFSGRQFSNSRSEMNVSTLELGDSALYLCASSPTQEENTEAFFGQGTRLTVV.

This chain uses TRBV11-3 with TRBJ1-2; TRBD1 matches at 8 bases. Unmatched junction bases numbered 17, after V lost 2 bases and J lost 3 bases. The CDR3 consists of 19 residues. Germline V gives CDR1 SGHNT, CDR2 YENEEA. CDR3 sequence: CASSLKTTGTGSTYYGYTF. The DNA of the CDR3 is TGTGCCAGCAGCTTAAAGACCACAGGGACAGGTTCCACCTACTATGGCTACACCTTC.

The V call is TRBV7-8, the J call TRBJ1-4; D is unresolved. Germline V gene sequence: CDR1 SGHVS, CDR2 FQNEAQ. This CDR3 is built from 15 residues. V lost 1 base, J lost 2 bases, and 8 bases lay in between. The CDR3 spells CASSLVGYTNEKLFF. CDR3 DNA: TGTGCCAGCAGCTTAGTGGGCTACACTAATGAAAAACTGTTTTTT.

This chain joins TRBV6-6 and TRBJ2-1, with 7 bases fitting TRBD2. The CDR3 is made up of 16 amino acids. Trimming cost V 8 bases and J 1 base; bases outside gene matches: 11. Germline CDR1 MNHNY, CDR2 SVGAGI (reference sequence). The DNA for the CDR3 is TGTGCCAGCCGAGGTATACGGCGGGAGTCCTACAATGAGCAGTTCTTC. Amino acid sequence: CASRGIRRESYNEQFF.

The chain combines TRBV7-2 with TRBJ2-7, with unresolved D. Trimming pared 4 bases from V and 0 bases from J, leaving 7 bases between. CDR1 SGHTA and CDR2 FQGNSA come from the germline V gene. CDR3 length: 13 amino acids. CDR3 nucleotides: TGTGCCAGCAGCTCTCGTGCCTCCTACGAGCAGTACTTC. It translates to CASSSRASYEQYF.

This chain joins TRBV10-3 and TRBJ2-1; 12 positions match TRBD2. V lost 3 bases to trimming and J lost 9 bases; unmatched junction nucleotides: 3. CDR1 is ENHRY and CDR2 is SYGVKD in the germline V gene. CDR3 size: 14 residues. The CDR3 sequence is CAISDRLAGVEQFF. CDR3 nucleotide sequence: TGTGCCATCAGTGACAGACTAGCGGGAGTTGAGCAGTTCTTC.

V usage is TRBV11-3 and J usage is TRBJ2-7; 8 nucleotides align to TRBD1. CDR1 and CDR2 from the germline V gene are SGHNT and YENEEA. Trimming took 3 bases from V and 6 from J; bases not matched to a gene: 7. The CDR3 totals 14 residues. CDR3: CASSFRRGLGEQYF. CDR3 nucleotide sequence: TGTGCCAGCAGCTTTCGCAGGGGGCTAGGCGAGCAGTACTTC.

This rearrangement joins TRBV7-2 to TRBJ2-1; 10 nucleotides align to TRBD2. Per the germline V gene, CDR1 is SGHTA and CDR2 is FQGNSA. This CDR3 spans 15 amino acids. V shed 5 bases and J 7 bases; nucleotides not matched to a gene: 8. DNA for the CDR3: TGTGCCAGCAGCGTTACTAGCGGGGAGGGGAATGAGCAGTTCTTC. Translated, it gives CASSVTSGEGNEQFF.

This clone was seen a few times. The CDR3 spells CASSYSGTSGSGEQYF. In DNA form, the CDR3 reads TGCGCCAGCAGCTACTCCGGGACTAGCGGGTCTGGAGAGCAGTACTTC. The chain recombines TRBV5-1 with TRBJ2-7, with 12 bases lining up with TRBD2. This CDR3 spans 16 amino acids. J was trimmed by 7 bases and V by 3 bases; bases with no gene match: 11. Per the germline V gene, CDR1 is SGHRS and CDR2 is YFSETQ.

This clone was detected only a few times. CDR3 sequence: CASSSRTGARGQPQHF. CDR3 coding DNA: TGTGCCAGCAGCTCGAGGACAGGGGCCCGGGGTCAGCCCCAGCATTTT. The J gene is TRBJ1-5, the V gene TRBV5-5, with 9 bases identical to TRBD1. Germline trimming cut 3 bases from V and 6 bases from J; bases unmatched to any gene: 10. The CDR3 loop spans 16 amino acids. CDR1 is SGHKS, CDR2 YYEKEE, per germline (reference sequence).

V is TRBV30 and J is TRBJ2-2; weak D call: TRBD1 (5 bases). Germline V CDR1 and CDR2: GTSNPN, SVGIG (reference sequence). CDR3 size: 14 residues. V was shortened by 2 bases and J by 1 base, with 8 bases between the two germline ends. CDR3 protein: CAWSTQGNTGELFF. Written as DNA, the CDR3 is TGTGCCTGGAGTACCCAGGGGAACACCGGGGAGCTGTTTTTT.

The chain combines TRBV5-1 with TRBJ2-5; 7 bases match TRBD2. CDR1 is SGHRS, CDR2 YFSETQ, per germline. The CDR3 has 13 residues. With V trimmed by 5 bases and J by 5 bases, 6 bases remained unmatched. The CDR3 DNA sequence: TGCGCCAGCAGTGGGGGGGTAAAGGAGACCCAGTACTTC. It translates to CASSGGVKETQYF.